This T cell receptor beta chain was profiled in a study of identical twins (dated by TCRdb to about 2016). Study-wide context: To test whether fetal clonotypes persist, the study used deep sequencing on TCR alpha and beta repertoires from monozygotic twins, unrelated adults of various ages, and cord blood. Replicate twin experiments were performed at different times using different library preparation protocols to rule out contamination. What the authors observed across the whole study: Invariant T cells such as MAIT and iNKT could partly confound zero-insertion analyses, although diverse VJ usage argued against such confounding for most clonotypes. Abundant cord blood beta clonotypes had fewer insertions, young adult naive repertoires showed a similar but weaker trend, and memory repertoires showed no such trend. The excess sharing between twins in beta out-of-frame sequences was weaker because fewer shared sequences reduced the signal-to-noise ratio. Compared with coincidental sharing between unrelated individuals, out-of-frame TCR alpha sequences shared between twins showed an excess of sequences with low generation probability. Out-of-frame TCR alpha sharing in monozygotic twins was systematically underestimated by recombination models, whereas sharing between unrelated individuals was in agreement with the recombination models. Conclusions relied on cross-sectional statistical analysis, since the same donors could not be followed over many years.

This clonotype has a handful of counts. It lacks a known antigen. Base quality data are lacking; no much larger clone is found one base away. In the germline V gene, CDR1 corresponds to ENHRY and CDR2 to SYGVKD. Trimming accounts for 3 bases at V and 8 bases at J, while the number of junction bases matched to no gene is 4. The CDR3 starts with the cysteine, ends with the phenylalanine, and has 14 residues. This entry keeps only the CDR3 DNA: 42 bases, framed from base 1. The library was prepared using 5' RACE. TCRdb records Illumina HiSeq 2000 as the sequencer. A universal primer binding site was introduced by template switching, and a unique molecular identifier was present in the final cDNA, enabling accurate counting of TCR cDNA molecules. Specific primers in the conserved constant-segment region were used to synthesize first-strand cDNA for the TCR alpha and beta chains. To control for contamination, each cDNA library was double barcoded with a SMART-Mk sample barcode plus Illumina barcodes. TruSeq adapter sequences along with Illumina sample barcodes were introduced in two successive PCR steps. The TCR alpha and beta cDNA libraries were sequenced on the Illumina HiSeq platform using custom primers. Concerning the study's data processing: MiGEC was used to process raw reads and extract unique molecular identifiers, and MiXCR was used to find CDR3 positions. For each individual, recombination models were inferred using an EM algorithm with the repgenHMM and IGoR tools. Shared clonotypes were analyzed with the tcR package in R, and sharing was normalized by the product of cloneset sizes. To study raw recombination free of thymic and clonal selection effects, out-of-frame nonproductive sequences were analyzed. TCRdb reran the public reads through fastp at Q25 and MiXCR, keeping productive beta chains. Each record represents a unique CDR3 protein, reported with the most common genes and DNA among its rows. In this record, the V and J calls reflect TCRdb's handling and not the investigators' own analysis. The sample data list about 530,000 distinct CDR3 sequences, and approximately 16% of these were observed just once. Roughly 0.44% of the sample is in the top ten clones.

Every donor in the study was a healthy Caucasian. The twin cohort comprised three pairs of female monozygotic twins, all aged about 18 to 29 years. Positive isolation kits from Invitrogen were used to isolate the CD4+ and CD8+ T cell populations. In addition, the sample was reused for a study of yellow fever vaccine responses in identical twins. Reported in the second study: The T cell response to vaccination in identical twins was reported by the authors to appear partly convergent and partly personalized. Focusing on identical twins, the study followed the T cell clones that responded to the vaccine, and did so with precision.

The chain employs TRBV10-3 and TRBJ2-1; TRBD2 lines up with 10 middle nucleotides. The TCR originated in a woman aged 18-35 years in good health. Specimen: CD4+ T cells sorted from blood. The CDR3 has the sequence CAISDLAGAHEQFF. The sequenced DNA: TGTGCCATCAGTGATCTAGCGGGAGCCCATGAGCAGTTCTTC.